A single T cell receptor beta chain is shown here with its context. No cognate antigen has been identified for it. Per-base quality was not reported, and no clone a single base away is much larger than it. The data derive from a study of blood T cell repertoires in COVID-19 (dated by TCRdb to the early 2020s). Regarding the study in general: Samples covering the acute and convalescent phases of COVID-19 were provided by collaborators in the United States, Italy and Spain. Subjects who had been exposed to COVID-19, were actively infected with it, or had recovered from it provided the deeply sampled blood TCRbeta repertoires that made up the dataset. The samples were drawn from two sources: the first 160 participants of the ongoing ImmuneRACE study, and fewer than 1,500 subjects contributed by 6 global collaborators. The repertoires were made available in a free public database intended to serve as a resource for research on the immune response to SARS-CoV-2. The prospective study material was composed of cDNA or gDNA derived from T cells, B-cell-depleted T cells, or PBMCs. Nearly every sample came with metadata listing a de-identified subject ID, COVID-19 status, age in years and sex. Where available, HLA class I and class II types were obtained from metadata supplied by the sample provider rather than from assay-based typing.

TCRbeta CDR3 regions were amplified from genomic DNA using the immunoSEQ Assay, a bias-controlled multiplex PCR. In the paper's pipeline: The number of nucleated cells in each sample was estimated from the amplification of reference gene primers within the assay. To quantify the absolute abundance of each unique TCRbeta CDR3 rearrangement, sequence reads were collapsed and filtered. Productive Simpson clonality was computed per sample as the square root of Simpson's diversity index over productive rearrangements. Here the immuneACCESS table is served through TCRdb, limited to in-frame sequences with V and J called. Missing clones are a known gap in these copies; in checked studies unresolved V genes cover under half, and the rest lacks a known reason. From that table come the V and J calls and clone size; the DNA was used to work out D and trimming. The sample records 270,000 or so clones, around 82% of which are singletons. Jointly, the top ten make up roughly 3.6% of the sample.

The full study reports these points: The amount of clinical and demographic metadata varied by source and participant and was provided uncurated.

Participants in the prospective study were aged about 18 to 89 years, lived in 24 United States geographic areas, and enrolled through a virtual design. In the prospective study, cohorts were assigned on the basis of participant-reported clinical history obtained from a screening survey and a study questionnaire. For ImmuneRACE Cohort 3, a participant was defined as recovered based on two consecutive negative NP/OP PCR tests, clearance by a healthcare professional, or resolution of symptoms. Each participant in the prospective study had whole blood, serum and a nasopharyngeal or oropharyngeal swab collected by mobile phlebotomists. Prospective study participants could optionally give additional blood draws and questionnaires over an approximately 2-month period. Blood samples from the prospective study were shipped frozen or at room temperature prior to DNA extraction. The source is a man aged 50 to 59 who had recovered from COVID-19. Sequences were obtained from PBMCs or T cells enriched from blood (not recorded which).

The DNA sequence is as follows: TGTGCCAGCAGTCTGGGCAGGGATGGAAACACCATATATTTT. It is translated as CASSLGRDGNTIYF. The V and J genes are TRBV6-5 and TRBJ1-3; TRBD1 might be the D gene, on 5 matching bases. Inclusive of the bounding cysteine and phenylalanine, the CDR3 is 14 residues long. Only the CDR3 portion is preserved as DNA: 42 bases, with reading frame beginning at the first base. V loses 5 bases, J loses 3 bases, and the germline ends lie 11 bases apart. For CDR1 and CDR2, the germline V gene lists MNHEY and SVGAGI.